This T cell receptor (beta chain) was recovered during a study of T cells in Graves' hyperthyroidism and ophthalmopathy. Germline V gene lookup returns CDR1 SGHDN and CDR2 FVKESK. V lost 2 bases and J lost 15; bases outside the gene matches: 15. CDR3 size: 15 residues. From RNA transcripts, TCR beta CDR3 regions were amplified. TCR CDR3 regions were first amplified by RT-PCR with HTBI primers. TCRdb processed the multiplex PCR reads anew with MiXCR; each CDR3 protein has one entry. The table has 150,000 to 200,000 distinct CDR3 sequences, over 7.5% seen once; the top ten hold around 20%. Newly diagnosed patients aged 18 to 65 had hyperthyroidism of under 2 months' duration. This clonotype was counted only a few times.

Specimen: blood. The J gene is TRBJ2-1, the V gene TRBV14; 8 bases line up with TRBD1. The TCR sequence derives from a woman between 18 and 29 years old with Graves' hyperthyroidism that later progressed to Graves' ophthalmopathy. Here the CDR3 DNA reads TGTGCCAGCAGCCAACTCCCGGACAGGGACCTTTCTCGGTTCTTC. Translation gives CASSQLPDRDLSRFF.